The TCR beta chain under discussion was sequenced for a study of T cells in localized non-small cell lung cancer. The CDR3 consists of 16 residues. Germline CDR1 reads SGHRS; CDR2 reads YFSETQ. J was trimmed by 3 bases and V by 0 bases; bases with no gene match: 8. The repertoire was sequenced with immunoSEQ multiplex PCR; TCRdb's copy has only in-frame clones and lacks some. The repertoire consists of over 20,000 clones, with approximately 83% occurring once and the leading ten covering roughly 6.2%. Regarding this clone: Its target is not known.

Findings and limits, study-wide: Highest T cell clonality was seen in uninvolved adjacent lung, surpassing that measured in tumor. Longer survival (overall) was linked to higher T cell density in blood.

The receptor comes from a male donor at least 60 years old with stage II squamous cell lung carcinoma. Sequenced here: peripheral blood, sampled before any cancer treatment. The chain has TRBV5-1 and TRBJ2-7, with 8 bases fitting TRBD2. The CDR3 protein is CASSLAGGDYYYEQYF. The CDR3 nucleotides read TGCGCCAGCAGCTTGGCCGGGGGGGATTATTACTACGAGCAGTACTTC.